The clone carrying this TCR beta chain was observed many times. Antigen specificity is unknown. The sample holds other DNA sequences that translate to the same CDR3. The germline CDR1 and CDR2 sequences are MDHEN and SYDVKM. V was pared by 4 bases and J by 4 bases, with 6 bases of the junction left unmatched. CDR3 length: 14 amino acids. Assay execution proceeded at the deep level. DNA at about 210 ng, 25,000 to 35,000 T cell genomes, went into sorted-subset replicate PCRs. Assay: immunoSEQ multiplex PCR; the TCRdb copy retains only in-frame clones and omits some. The sample consists of over a million clones, roughly 74% of them appearing once. These data belong to a study of shared clonotypes between healthy human individuals. Overall study findings and caveats: Estimated richness values were generally larger in naive subsets than in memory subsets. Against clonotypes common to all four donors, non-shared ones had lower generation probabilities.

Sequenced material: memory CD4+ T cells from PBMCs. Regarding subset: CD45RA-negative fraction. This TCR was recovered from a man between 18 and 29 years old in good health. Some clones in this sample may be carry-over from other donors' samples. This sequence joins TRBV28 and TRBJ1-2; 7 bases align to TRBD1. CDR3 sequence reads: CASSSGTDLYGYTF. In nucleotides, the CDR3 is TGTGCCAGCAGTTCCGGGACAGACCTCTATGGCTACACCTTC.